The present T cell receptor beta chain was sequenced within a study of graft-versus-host responses after intestinal transplantation. Study background: Multivisceral, liver-intestinal, or isolated intestinal transplants were received by the recipients. For approximately three years after anti-thymocyte globulin induction, all recipients took tacrolimus and steroids.

Assay: immunoSEQ multiplex PCR; the TCRdb copy retains only in-frame clones and omits some. The sample carries tens of thousands of clones, over 90% recorded once. General study results and limits: An association linked early post-transplant HvG declines with peak circulating GvH clone levels. Allografts from individuals with graft-donor T cell macrochimerism displayed high graft-versus-host to host-versus-graft clonal ratios.

A remark on this clone: Its antigen is not identified.

The CDR3 runs to 11 residues. V shed 7 bases and J shed 3 bases, with 10 bases lying between them. CDR1 and CDR2 from the germline V gene are SQVTM and ANQGSEA. This chain joins TRBV29-1 and TRBJ2-7; D is unresolved. The source was unstimulated CD8+ T cells sorted from spleen or lymph node cells, collected before transplant. The clonotype comes from a human donor who was the organ donor for an intestinal transplant. The DNA of the CDR3 is TGCAGCGCTTATTGGGGCTACGAGCAGTACTTC. This encodes CSAYWGYEQYF.